This T cell receptor beta chain stems from a study of T cell clonality in common variable immunodeficiency. General study results and limits: Patient heterogeneity in the CVID cohort limited correlations between repertoire features and clinical complications. In common variable immunodeficiency, TCR beta chains reportedly carried fewer deletions and N-nucleotide insertions.

The germline CDR1 and CDR2 sequences are SGHTA and FQGTGA. The ends lost 5 bases at V and 3 bases at J; junction bases unmatched: 5. This CDR3 has 15 amino acids. Sequenced by immunoSEQ multiplex PCR; TCRdb stores in-frame clones only, minus some. This sample carries 25,000 or so clones, none of them present only once. A word on this clone: Antigen specificity is unknown. The sequence runs out 3 residues before the end of the CDR3; the remainder is reconstructed from the germline J gene.

Blood came from CVID subjects not ill and not taking immunomodulatory or immunosuppressive medication. The clonotype was recovered from a human donor with common variable immunodeficiency. Sequencing was performed on peripheral blood mononuclear cells. This chain uses TRBV7-3 with TRBJ2-1, with 9 bases that match TRBD2. The CDR3 sequence is CASSQAGGGYNEQFF. The DNA read from the CDR3 is TGTGCCAGCAGCCAGGCGGGGGGGGGCTACAATGAG.